This is a list of T cell receptor beta chains from one sample in a study of T-cell reconstitution after alpha-beta-depleted transplantation in children. TCRdb recomputed calls from the PCR reads with MiXCR, one row per CDR3 protein. The sample contains about 610,000 distinct CDR3 sequences, about 10% of which appear only once. Sequenced here: PBMCs from the stem cell graft donor, sampled from the stem cell graft. These receptors were collected from a human donor who donated a stem cell graft to a child with acute myeloid leukemia. The CDR3 runs from the conserved cysteine through the conserved F or W. The D gene is left open where the match is weak. Clone sizes are given selectively: once, few, many, or a class where the clone is expanded.

J gene: TRBJ2-2
D gene: TRBD1
clone size: -
V gene: TRBV24-1
CDR3 DNA: TGTGCCACCAGTGATCCACCGGGACAGGCACCATATTTTCAACACCCCCTGTTTTTT
CDR3 protein: CATSDPPGQAPYFQHPLFF

J gene: TRBJ2-3
D gene: TRBD1
clone size: many
V gene: TRBV9
CDR3 DNA: TGTGCCAGCAGCCGTCAGGGGGCCTCAAGAATCACAGATACGCAGTATTTT
CDR3 protein: CASSRQGASRITDTQYF

J gene: TRBJ2-7
D gene: TRBD2
clone size: -
V gene: TRBV20-1
CDR3 DNA: TGCAGTGCTACTCCCGCTAAACTAGCGGAGGCGGACTACGAGCAGTACTTC
CDR3 protein: CSATPAKLAEADYEQYF

J gene: TRBJ2-4
D gene: TRBD2
clone size: many
V gene: TRBV20-1
CDR3 DNA: TGCAGTGCTCCTCTGACTAGCGCGGAAAACATTCAGTACTTC
CDR3 protein: CSAPLTSAENIQYF

J gene: TRBJ2-1
D gene: TRBD2
clone size: -
V gene: TRBV14
CDR3 DNA: TGTGCCAGCAGCCAAGGGACTAGCGGGATCAAGTTCTTC
CDR3 protein: CASSQGTSGIKFF

J gene: TRBJ2-2
D gene: -
clone size: many
V gene: TRBV4-3
CDR3 DNA: TGCGCCAGCAGCCAAGAGAGAGTTCCCGGGGAGCTGTTTTTT
CDR3 protein: CASSQERVPGELFF

J gene: TRBJ1-1
D gene: -
clone size: few
V gene: TRBV30
CDR3 DNA: TGTGCCTGGACCACGACCTGGAGACAAGCTTTCTTT
CDR3 protein: CAWTTTWRQAFF

J gene: TRBJ1-1
D gene: -
clone size: many
V gene: TRBV20-1
CDR3 DNA: TGCAGTGCTCCACAGGTCGGTAGCACTGAAGCTTTCTTT
CDR3 protein: CSAPQVGSTEAFF

J gene: TRBJ2-1
D gene: TRBD2
clone size: many
V gene: TRBV5-1
CDR3 DNA: TGCGCCAGCAGCCCGACTAGCGGAGCTTACAATGAGCAGTTCTTC
CDR3 protein: CASSPTSGAYNEQFF

J gene: TRBJ1-4
D gene: -
clone size: few
V gene: TRBV5-1
CDR3 DNA: TGCGCCAGCAGCTTGTTAAGAGCAACTAATGAAAAACTGTTTTTT
CDR3 protein: CASSLLRATNEKLFF

J gene: TRBJ2-3
D gene: -
clone size: -
V gene: TRBV20-1
CDR3 DNA: TGCAGTGCTTCACAGACAGGCACAGATACGCAGTATTTT
CDR3 protein: CSASQTGTDTQYF

J gene: TRBJ2-1
D gene: -
clone size: -
V gene: TRBV6-4
CDR3 DNA: TGTGCCAGCAGTGATCAACTGGAAGAGCAGTTCTTC
CDR3 protein: CASSDQLEEQFF

J gene: TRBJ2-7
D gene: -
clone size: -
V gene: TRBV24-1
CDR3 DNA: TGTGCCACCAGTGATTTGCTTATACGGTCCTCCTACGAGCAGTACTTC
CDR3 protein: CATSDLLIRSSYEQYF

J gene: TRBJ2-7
D gene: TRBD1
clone size: few
V gene: TRBV9
CDR3 DNA: TGTGCCAGCAGCGTAGATTTGGGGACAGCCTACGAGCAGTACTTC
CDR3 protein: CASSVDLGTAYEQYF

J gene: TRBJ2-5
D gene: TRBD1
clone size: -
V gene: TRBV3-1
CDR3 DNA: TGTGCCAGCAGCCAAGATCAAGGGGGCGTAACGTTGGAGACCCAGTACTTC
CDR3 protein: CASSQDQGGVTLETQYF

J gene: TRBJ2-1
D gene: -
clone size: many
V gene: TRBV9
CDR3 DNA: TGTGCCAGCAGCGGTGACTGGGGCCTAGGTGAGCAGTTCTTC
CDR3 protein: CASSGDWGLGEQFF

J gene: TRBJ2-7
D gene: -
clone size: few
V gene: TRBV6-8
CDR3 DNA: TGTGCCAGCAGGCAACAGGGTGACGAGCAGTACTTC
CDR3 protein: CASRQQGDEQYF

J gene: TRBJ2-7
D gene: -
clone size: -
V gene: TRBV9
CDR3 DNA: TGTGCCAGCAGCGTAGCCTCCAACCCATCCTACGAGCAGTACTTC
CDR3 protein: CASSVASNPSYEQYF

J gene: TRBJ1-5
D gene: -
clone size: once
V gene: TRBV19
CDR3 DNA: TGTGCCAGTAGCGAGGGGCAGCCCCAGCATTTT
CDR3 protein: CASSEGQPQHF

J gene: TRBJ1-1
D gene: -
clone size: -
V gene: TRBV28
CDR3 DNA: TGTGCCAGCAGTTTAATCCAGTCTCGAAATGAAGCTTTCTTT
CDR3 protein: CASSLIQSRNEAFF

J gene: TRBJ2-1
D gene: TRBD2
clone size: -
V gene: TRBV12-3/TRBV12-4
CDR3 DNA: TGTGCCAGCAGGACCATGAGCGGGAGGATCGATGAGCAGTTCTTC
CDR3 protein: CASRTMSGRIDEQFF

J gene: TRBJ1-5
D gene: -
clone size: -
V gene: TRBV19
CDR3 DNA: TGTGCCAGTAGTATAACAGGGCGGAACAATCAGCCCCAGCATTTT
CDR3 protein: CASSITGRNNQPQHF

J gene: TRBJ2-5
D gene: TRBD2
clone size: few
V gene: TRBV7-6
CDR3 DNA: TGTGCCAGCAGCCCGCGGACTAGCGGGGGGGAGACCCAGTACTTC
CDR3 protein: CASSPRTSGGETQYF

J gene: TRBJ2-7
D gene: -
clone size: -
V gene: TRBV29-1
CDR3 DNA: TGCAGCGTTGGAGGGATTCACTCCTACGAGCAGTACTTC
CDR3 protein: CSVGGIHSYEQYF

J gene: TRBJ2-1
D gene: -
clone size: few
V gene: TRBV29-1
CDR3 DNA: TGCAGCGCCTCGGAGGGGGTCTTCAATGAGCAGTTCTTC
CDR3 protein: CSASEGVFNEQFF

J gene: TRBJ2-1
D gene: TRBD2
clone size: many
V gene: TRBV20-1
CDR3 DNA: TGCAGTGCCGAAGGCCTAGCGGCCAATGAGCAGTTCTTC
CDR3 protein: CSAEGLAANEQFF

J gene: TRBJ2-5
D gene: -
clone size: -
V gene: TRBV4-2
CDR3 DNA: TGTGCCAGCAGCCAAGTCGGGGTCTCAGAGACCCAGTACTTC
CDR3 protein: CASSQVGVSETQYF

J gene: TRBJ2-1
D gene: -
clone size: few
V gene: TRBV24-1
CDR3 DNA: TGTGCCACCAGTGAAAGGGTCAATGAGCAGTTCTTC
CDR3 protein: CATSERVNEQFF

J gene: TRBJ1-1
D gene: -
clone size: -
V gene: TRBV5-1
CDR3 DNA: TGCGCCAGCAGCTTATCAGGGAGGAACACTGAAGCTTTCTTT
CDR3 protein: CASSLSGRNTEAFF

J gene: TRBJ1-3
D gene: -
clone size: many
V gene: TRBV29-1
CDR3 DNA: TGCAGCGCCCGGGACACCGGAAACACCATATATTTT
CDR3 protein: CSARDTGNTIYF

J gene: TRBJ2-7
D gene: TRBD2
clone size: few
V gene: TRBV3-1
CDR3 DNA: TGTGCCAGCAGCCAAGGGACTAGCGGGTTACTCGGCGAGCAGTACTTC
CDR3 protein: CASSQGTSGLLGEQYF

J gene: TRBJ1-1
D gene: TRBD1
clone size: -
V gene: TRBV29-1
CDR3 DNA: TGCAGCGTTGTTGGGACAGTTGAAGCTTTCTTT
CDR3 protein: CSVVGTVEAFF

J gene: TRBJ2-7
D gene: -
clone size: -
V gene: TRBV28
CDR3 DNA: TGTGCCAGCAACCCCCGGGACTTCGAAACCTACGAGCAGTACTTC
CDR3 protein: CASNPRDFETYEQYF

J gene: TRBJ2-7
D gene: TRBD2
clone size: many
V gene: TRBV6-5
CDR3 DNA: TGTGCCAGCAGTTACGGGACTAGCACCTACGAGCAGTACTTC
CDR3 protein: CASSYGTSTYEQYF

J gene: TRBJ2-2
D gene: -
clone size: -
V gene: TRBV5-6
CDR3 DNA: TGTGCCAGCAGCTCCGGGCTCGCCGGGTGGGCCACCGGGGAGCTGTTTTTT
CDR3 protein: CASSSGLAGWATGELFF

J gene: TRBJ2-2
D gene: TRBD2
clone size: -
V gene: TRBV19
CDR3 DNA: TGTGCCAGTAGTATAGGAGCGGGACCCGGGGAGCTGTTTTTT
CDR3 protein: CASSIGAGPGELFF

J gene: TRBJ2-7
D gene: TRBD2
clone size: few
V gene: TRBV4-3
CDR3 DNA: TGCGCCAGCAGAAGAAAGAGCGGGAGGGCCCCCTTTAAACGGGGTTACGAGCAGTACTTC
CDR3 protein: CASRRKSGRAPFKRGYEQYF

J gene: TRBJ2-1
D gene: -
clone size: few
V gene: TRBV12-3/TRBV12-4
CDR3 DNA: TGTGCCAGCACCCCCGCGCGGCAGAACAATGAGCAGTTCTTC
CDR3 protein: CASTPARQNNEQFF

J gene: TRBJ2-3
D gene: -
clone size: -
V gene: TRBV20-1
CDR3 DNA: TGCAGTGCTCCCAGGCTGAGCACAGATACGCAGTATTTT
CDR3 protein: CSAPRLSTDTQYF

J gene: TRBJ2-7
D gene: TRBD1
clone size: -
V gene: TRBV19
CDR3 DNA: TGTGCCAGTAGTTCAACCACCGGACAGGGGGCGAGAGAGCAGTACTTC
CDR3 protein: CASSSTTGQGAREQYF

J gene: TRBJ1-2
D gene: -
clone size: few
V gene: TRBV27
CDR3 DNA: TGTGCCAGCAGTTTCTGGGGCGGAGAAGGCTACACCTTC
CDR3 protein: CASSFWGGEGYTF

J gene: TRBJ2-7
D gene: -
clone size: many
V gene: TRBV20-1
CDR3 DNA: TGCAGTGCTAGAGCCGAGGGAGAGCAGTACTTC
CDR3 protein: CSARAEGEQYF

J gene: TRBJ2-7
D gene: TRBD2
clone size: few
V gene: TRBV29-1
CDR3 DNA: TGCAGCGTCCTTACCCGAGCGGGATACGAGCAGTACTTC
CDR3 protein: CSVLTRAGYEQYF

J gene: TRBJ2-1
D gene: -
clone size: -
V gene: TRBV20-1
CDR3 DNA: TGCAGTGCTACCGCCGGGAGGAGGGGGGACAGTGAGCAGTTCTTC
CDR3 protein: CSATAGRRGDSEQFF

J gene: TRBJ1-5
D gene: -
clone size: -
V gene: TRBV12-3/TRBV12-4
CDR3 DNA: TGTGCCAGCAGTTCTTACCGGGACACTGATCAGCCCCAGCATTTT
CDR3 protein: CASSSYRDTDQPQHF

J gene: TRBJ2-2
D gene: TRBD2
clone size: few
V gene: TRBV16
CDR3 DNA: TGTGCCAGCAGCCAATCGCGGACTAGGTCATCCGGGGAGCTGTTTTTT
CDR3 protein: CASSQSRTRSSGELFF

J gene: TRBJ2-5
D gene: -
clone size: many
V gene: TRBV7-2
CDR3 DNA: TGTGCCAGCAGCTTAGAGGCCAGGGCGACCCAGTACTTC
CDR3 protein: CASSLEARATQYF

J gene: TRBJ2-5
D gene: TRBD1
clone size: many
V gene: TRBV5-6
CDR3 DNA: TGTGCCAGCAGCTTGGCCATGGGGACAGGTCAACAAGAGACCCAGTACTTC
CDR3 protein: CASSLAMGTGQQETQYF

J gene: TRBJ2-1
D gene: TRBD1
clone size: few
V gene: TRBV12-3/TRBV12-4
CDR3 DNA: TGTGCCAGCAGTCTCTCTCGGACAGGCTCCATTTACAACTTC
CDR3 protein: CASSLSRTGSIYNF

J gene: TRBJ1-5
D gene: -
clone size: -
V gene: TRBV15
CDR3 DNA: TGTGCCACCAGCAGAGAACGGGAGAATCAGCCCCAGCATTTT
CDR3 protein: CATSRERENQPQHF

J gene: TRBJ2-2
D gene: TRBD2
clone size: -
V gene: TRBV7-3
CDR3 DNA: TGTGCCAGCAGCTTTACGCTAGCGGGAGAGCCCGGGGAGCTGTTTTTT
CDR3 protein: CASSFTLAGEPGELFF

J gene: TRBJ1-5
D gene: -
clone size: few
V gene: TRBV20-1
CDR3 DNA: TGCAGTGCTAGAGAGGGGACGAAGGGCCAGCCCCAGCATTTT
CDR3 protein: CSAREGTKGQPQHF

J gene: TRBJ1-5
D gene: -
clone size: few
V gene: TRBV12-3/TRBV12-4
CDR3 DNA: TGTGCCAGCAGTTTGGAGTTAAGGCAGCCCCAGCATTTT
CDR3 protein: CASSLELRQPQHF

J gene: TRBJ2-1
D gene: -
clone size: many
V gene: TRBV20-1
CDR3 DNA: TGCAGTGCGATCGGAAACAATGAGCAGTTCTTC
CDR3 protein: CSAIGNNEQFF

J gene: TRBJ2-5
D gene: TRBD2
clone size: -
V gene: TRBV5-6
CDR3 DNA: TGTGCCAGCAGATCCGTACTAGCGGGAGATGGGGAGACCCAGTACTTC
CDR3 protein: CASRSVLAGDGETQYF

J gene: TRBJ1-2
D gene: -
clone size: few
V gene: TRBV7-2
CDR3 DNA: TGTGCCAGCAGTCAGGCCGAAGGCTATGGCTACACCTTC
CDR3 protein: CASSQAEGYGYTF

J gene: TRBJ1-1
D gene: -
clone size: few
V gene: TRBV27
CDR3 DNA: TGTGCCAGCAGTTTATATGCTACAGGGACCCTGGGCACTGAAGCTTTCTTT
CDR3 protein: CASSLYATGTLGTEAFF

J gene: TRBJ2-1
D gene: TRBD2
clone size: many
V gene: TRBV6-2/TRBV6-3
CDR3 DNA: TGTGCCAGCCTCGGGGTAGCGGGCCTCCACAATGAGCAGTTCTTC
CDR3 protein: CASLGVAGLHNEQFF

J gene: TRBJ2-7
D gene: -
clone size: -
V gene: TRBV20-1
CDR3 DNA: TGCAGTGCGACGGGAGATGGGTCCGAGCAGTACTTC
CDR3 protein: CSATGDGSEQYF

J gene: TRBJ2-5
D gene: TRBD1
clone size: many
V gene: TRBV20-1
CDR3 DNA: TGCAGTGCGCTGACAGGGATGGGAGAGACCCAGTACTTC
CDR3 protein: CSALTGMGETQYF